This T cell receptor beta chain appears in the sequencing data of a study of T cells in women clearing cervical HPV infection. Background on the study: HLA type stays a possible confounder, typing being limited. Broader study findings: CIN3+ cases had significantly higher TCR richness than controls; evenness did not differ.

Germline V gives CDR1 DFQATT, CDR2 SNEGSKA (reference sequence). This CDR3 is 13 amino acids long. The ends were cut back, 3 bases at V and 3 bases at J, with 12 bases in the middle. Produced via immunoSEQ multiplex PCR; TCRdb's table is partial and in-frame only. The sample has over 30,000 clones; the top ten hold 6% to 8.5%. Remarks on this clone: Its cognate antigen is unknown. The read falls 3 residues short of the CDR3 end, and the missing part is taken from the germline J gene.

All participants had a single incident cervical HPV16 infection, and prevalent HPV16 infections were excluded. Sequencing was performed on blood buffy coat. The sequence was obtained from a woman between 18 and 69 years old with a cervical HPV16 infection that either progressed to CIN3+ or cleared (not recorded which). The chain is built from TRBV20-1 and TRBJ2-7; D unresolved. The CDR3: CSARSVKGYEQYF. The part of the CDR3 DNA that was read is TGCAGTGCTAGGTCGGTGAAGGGCTACGAG.